The 9 T cell receptor beta chains below come from one sample, sequenced in a study of Ad26.COV2.S vaccination and SARS-CoV-2 variants. The treatment: 19 received Ad26.COV2.S at low or high dose, single or two shots; roughly five received placebo; per-sample allocation not given. It was on day 63 after the first vaccine or placebo injection that samples were taken. The table came from immunoSEQ multiplex PCR; TCRdb's copy has only in-frame clones and leaves some out. The data show 380,000 or so clones, with around 88% seen just once and around 10% held by the top ten. This specimen was peripheral blood, taken in a trial of Ad26.COV2.S vaccine versus placebo. These receptors came from a person between 18 and 60 years old who received the Ad26.COV2.S COVID-19 vaccine or a placebo.

The CDR3 reads CASRGTANSPLHF. DNA of the CDR3: TGTGCCAGCAGAGGGACAGCAAATTCACCCCTCCACTTT. The rearrangement uses TRBV2 and TRBJ1-6; the match to TRBD1 covers 7 bases. Germline assignment: CDR1 SNHLY and CDR2 FYNNEI. CDR3 length equals 13 residues. J lost 7 bases, V lost 6 bases, and 3 bases had no gene match.

The chain couples TRBV7-2 to TRBJ2-1, with D tentatively TRBD2 (5 bases). The CDR3 is 11 residues long. The germline V gene has CDR1 SGHTA and CDR2 FQGNSA. V lost 5 bases, J lost 9 bases, and 8 bases lay in between. The CDR3: CASSPAGEQFF. CDR3 DNA: TGTGCCAGCAGCCCGGCGGGTGAGCAGTTCTTC.

The chain combines TRBV18 with TRBJ2-1; D remains ambiguous. Germline V lookup: CDR1 KGHSH, CDR2 LQKENI. V was shortened by 4 bases and J by 16 bases, with 17 bases between the two germline ends. This CDR3 contains 12 residues. The CDR3 here is CASSRDRPPVFF. The CDR3 coding sequence is TGTGCCAGCTCACGCGACCGACCACCCGTTTTCTTC.

This clone was seen only once. The chain combines TRBV28 with TRBJ2-7; D is possibly TRBD1 (5 bases). V was cut by 1 base and J by 4 bases, with 14 bases left in between. Germline assignment: CDR1 MDHEN and CDR2 SYDVKM. There are 15 residues in the CDR3. CDR3 sequence (DNA): TGTGCCAGCAGTTTATTCCGGACACAAAGATACGAGCAGTACTTC. Protein: CASSLFRTQRYEQYF.

This clone occurred once. The chain is built from TRBV4-1 and TRBJ2-2; either TRBD1 or TRBD2 may supply D (5 bases each). From germline, CDR1 is MGHRA and CDR2 YSYEKL. Trimming pared 1 base from V and 5 bases from J, leaving 8 bases between. The CDR3 spans 14 residues. The CDR3 nucleotides are TGCGCCAGCAGCCAAGGAGGGGCGACCGGGGAGCTGTTTTTT. This codes for CASSQGGATGELFF.

The J gene is TRBJ2-5, the V gene TRBV6-5, with 7 bases lining up with TRBD2. Trimming took 6 bases from V and 4 from J; bases not matched to a gene: 8. This CDR3 spans 14 amino acids. Per the germline V gene, CDR1 is MNHEY and CDR2 is SVGAGI. The CDR3 spells CASSPPGEGETQYF. The CDR3 DNA sequence: TGTGCCAGCAGCCCCCCCGGGGAGGGAGAGACCCAGTACTTC.

This clone showed up just once. The CDR3 region has the DNA TGTGCCAGCTCACCTCCCGGACGCCAAGGGGAAGAGACCCAGTACTTC. Its protein product is CASSPPGRQGEETQYF. The genes are TRBV18 and TRBJ2-5; D possibly corresponds to TRBD1 (5 bases). V lost 3 bases, J lost 3 bases, and 17 bases lay in between. Germline assignment: CDR1 KGHSH and CDR2 LQKENI. CDR3 length: 16 residues.

This clone was found once. The chain uses TRBV7-2 and TRBJ1-2; TRBD1 might be the D (5 bases). CDR3 length equals 14 residues. Trimming removed 4 bases from V and 0 bases from J, with 9 bases in between. Germline V gene lookup returns CDR1 SGHTA and CDR2 FQGNSA. The CDR3 bases are TGTGCCAGCAGCTCTCAGACAGCTAACTATGGCTACACCTTC. It yields the protein CASSSQTANYGYTF.

This chain joins TRBV4-2 and TRBJ1-2; TRBD1 agrees at 8 bases. Germline lookup yields CDR1 LGHNA and CDR2 YNFKEQ. The CDR3 is 16 residues long. V was clipped by 0 bases and J by 3 bases; unmatched bases: 6. The CDR3 coding sequence is TGTGCCAGCAGCCAAGAATTAGGACAGGGCGACTATGGCTACACCTTC. Protein product: CASSQELGQGDYGYTF.